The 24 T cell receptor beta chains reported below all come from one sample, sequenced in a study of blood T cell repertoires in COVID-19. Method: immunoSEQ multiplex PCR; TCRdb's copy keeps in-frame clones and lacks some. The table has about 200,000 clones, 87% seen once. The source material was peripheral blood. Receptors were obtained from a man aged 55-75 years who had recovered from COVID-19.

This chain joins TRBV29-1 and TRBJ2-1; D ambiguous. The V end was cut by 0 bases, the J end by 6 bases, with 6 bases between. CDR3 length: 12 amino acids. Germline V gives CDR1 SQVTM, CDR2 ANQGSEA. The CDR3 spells CSVEDRSNEQFF. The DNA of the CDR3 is TGCAGCGTTGAAGATCGGAGCAATGAGCAGTTCTTC.

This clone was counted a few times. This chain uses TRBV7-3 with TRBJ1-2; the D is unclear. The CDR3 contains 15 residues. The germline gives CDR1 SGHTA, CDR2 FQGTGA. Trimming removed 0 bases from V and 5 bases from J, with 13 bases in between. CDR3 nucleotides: TGTGCCAGCAGCTTAACCTCCCCCGACTTATATGGCTACACCTTC. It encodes CASSLTSPDLYGYTF.

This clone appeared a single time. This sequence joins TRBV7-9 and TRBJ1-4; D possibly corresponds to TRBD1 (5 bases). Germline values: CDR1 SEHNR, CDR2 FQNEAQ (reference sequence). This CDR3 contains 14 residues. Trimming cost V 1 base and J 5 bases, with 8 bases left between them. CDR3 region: CASSLGAGNEKLFF. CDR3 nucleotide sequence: TGTGCCAGCAGCTTAGGGGCAGGGAATGAAAAACTGTTTTTT.

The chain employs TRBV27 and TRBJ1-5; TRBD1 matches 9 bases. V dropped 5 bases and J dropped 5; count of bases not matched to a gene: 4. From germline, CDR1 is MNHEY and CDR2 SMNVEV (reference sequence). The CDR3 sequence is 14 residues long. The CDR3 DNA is TGTGCCAGCAGTCCCACAGGGGGCCATCAGCCCCAGCATTTT. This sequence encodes CASSPTGGHQPQHF.

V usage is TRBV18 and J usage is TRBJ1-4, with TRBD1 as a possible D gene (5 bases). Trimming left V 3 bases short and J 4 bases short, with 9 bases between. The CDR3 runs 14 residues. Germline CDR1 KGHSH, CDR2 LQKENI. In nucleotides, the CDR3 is TGTGCCAGCTCACCCCGGGGGGGTAATGAAAAACTGTTTTTT. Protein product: CASSPRGGNEKLFF.

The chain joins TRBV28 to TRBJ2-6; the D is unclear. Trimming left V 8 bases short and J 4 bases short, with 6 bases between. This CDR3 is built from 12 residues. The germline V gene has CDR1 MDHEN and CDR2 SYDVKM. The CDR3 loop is CASHTGANVLTF. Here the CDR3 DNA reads TGTGCCAGCCACACAGGGGCCAACGTCCTGACTTTC.

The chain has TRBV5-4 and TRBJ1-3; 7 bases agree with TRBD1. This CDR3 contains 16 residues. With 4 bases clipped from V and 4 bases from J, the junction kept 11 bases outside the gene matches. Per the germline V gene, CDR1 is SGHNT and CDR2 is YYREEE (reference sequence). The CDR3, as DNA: TGTGCCAGCAGCCGCCCCCGGCAGGGGGGAGGAAACACCATATATTTT. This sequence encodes CASSRPRQGGGNTIYF. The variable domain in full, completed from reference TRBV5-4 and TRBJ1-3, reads ETGVTQSPTHLIKTRGQQVTLRCSSQSGHNTVSWYQQALGQGPQFIFQYYREEENGRGNFPPRFSGLQFPNYSSELNVNALELDDSALYLCASSRPRQGGGNTIYFGEGSWLTVV.

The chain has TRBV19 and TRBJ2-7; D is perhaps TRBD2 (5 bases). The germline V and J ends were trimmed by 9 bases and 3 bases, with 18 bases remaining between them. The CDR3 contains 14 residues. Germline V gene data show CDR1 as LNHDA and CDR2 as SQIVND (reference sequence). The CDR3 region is CASSPQRWDYEQYF. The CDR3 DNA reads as TGTGCCAGCAGCCCTCAGCGGTGGGACTACGAGCAGTACTTC.

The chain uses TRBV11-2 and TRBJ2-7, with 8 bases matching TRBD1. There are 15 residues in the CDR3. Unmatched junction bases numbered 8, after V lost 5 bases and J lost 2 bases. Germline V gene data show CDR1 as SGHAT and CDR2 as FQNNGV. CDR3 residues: CASSPRTGLPYEQYF. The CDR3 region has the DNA TGTGCCAGCAGCCCGAGGACAGGGCTACCCTACGAGCAGTACTTC.

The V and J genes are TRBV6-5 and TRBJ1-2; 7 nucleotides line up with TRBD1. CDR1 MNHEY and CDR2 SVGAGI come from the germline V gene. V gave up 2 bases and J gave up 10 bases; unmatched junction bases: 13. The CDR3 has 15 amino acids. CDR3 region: CASSYEGRGRGDYTF. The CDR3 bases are TGTGCCAGCAGTTACGAGGGCAGGGGGAGAGGGGACTACACCTTC.

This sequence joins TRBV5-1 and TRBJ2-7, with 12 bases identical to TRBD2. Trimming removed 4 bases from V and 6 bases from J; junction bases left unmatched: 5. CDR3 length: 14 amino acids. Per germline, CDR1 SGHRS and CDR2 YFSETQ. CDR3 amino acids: CASSLTSGSSEQYF. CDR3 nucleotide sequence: TGCGCCAGCAGCCTGACTAGCGGGAGCTCCGAGCAGTACTTC.

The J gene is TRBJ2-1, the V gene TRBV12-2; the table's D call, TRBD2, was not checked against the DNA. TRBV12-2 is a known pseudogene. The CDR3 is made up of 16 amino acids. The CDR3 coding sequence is TGTGCAAGTCGCTTAGTGGGCGGGGGTCTCTACAATGAGCAGTTCTTC. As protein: CASRLVGGGLYNEQFF.

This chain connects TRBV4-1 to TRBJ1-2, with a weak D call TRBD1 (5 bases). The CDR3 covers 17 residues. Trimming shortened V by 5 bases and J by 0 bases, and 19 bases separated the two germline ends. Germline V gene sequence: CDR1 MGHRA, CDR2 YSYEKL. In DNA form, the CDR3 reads TGCGCCAGCAGCATCTTCTGGGAGGGACTAGCTAACTATGGCTACACCTTC. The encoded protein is CASSIFWEGLANYGYTF.

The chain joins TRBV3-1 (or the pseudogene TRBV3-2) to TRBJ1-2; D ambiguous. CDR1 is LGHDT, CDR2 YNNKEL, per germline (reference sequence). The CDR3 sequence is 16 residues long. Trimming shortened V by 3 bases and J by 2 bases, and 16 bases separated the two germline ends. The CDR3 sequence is CASSQGTPGRNYGYTF. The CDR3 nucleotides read TGTGCCAGCAGCCAGGGTACCCCTGGCAGGAACTATGGCTACACCTTC.

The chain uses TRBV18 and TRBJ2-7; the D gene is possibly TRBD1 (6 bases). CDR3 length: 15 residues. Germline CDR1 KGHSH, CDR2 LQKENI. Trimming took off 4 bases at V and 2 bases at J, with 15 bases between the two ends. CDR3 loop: CASSLRQDSPYEQYF. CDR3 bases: TGTGCCAGCTCACTGAGACAGGATTCCCCCTACGAGCAGTACTTC.

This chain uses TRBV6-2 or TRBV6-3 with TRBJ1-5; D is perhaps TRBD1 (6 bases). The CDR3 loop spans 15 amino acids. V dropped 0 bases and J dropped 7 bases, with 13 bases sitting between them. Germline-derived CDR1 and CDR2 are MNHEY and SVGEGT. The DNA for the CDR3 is TGTGCCAGCAGTTACTCGCCCAGGGGAACCCAGCCCCAGCATTTT. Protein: CASSYSPRGTQPQHF.

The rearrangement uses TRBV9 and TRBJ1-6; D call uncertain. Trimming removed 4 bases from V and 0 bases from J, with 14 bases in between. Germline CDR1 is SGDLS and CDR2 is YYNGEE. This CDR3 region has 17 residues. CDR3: CASSQEGSSSYNSPLHF. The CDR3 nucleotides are TGTGCCAGCAGCCAAGAGGGCAGCAGCTCCTATAATTCACCCCTCCACTTT.

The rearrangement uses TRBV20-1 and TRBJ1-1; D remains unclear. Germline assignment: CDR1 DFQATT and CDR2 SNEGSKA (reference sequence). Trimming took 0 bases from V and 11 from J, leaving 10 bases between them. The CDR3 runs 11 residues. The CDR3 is CSAREVGGAFF. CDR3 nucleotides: TGCAGTGCTAGAGAGGTCGGCGGCGCTTTCTTT.

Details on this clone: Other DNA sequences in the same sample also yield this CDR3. CDR3 residues: CASSPGLGADTQYF. The CDR3 coding sequence is TGTGCCAGCAGCCCTGGACTAGGTGCGGATACGCAGTATTTT. The chain links TRBV9 to TRBJ2-3, with 7 positions matching TRBD2. The CDR3 contains 14 residues. Germline assignment: CDR1 SGDLS and CDR2 YYNGEE. V trimming: 4 bases; J trimming: 6 bases; junction bases outside the gene matches: 8.

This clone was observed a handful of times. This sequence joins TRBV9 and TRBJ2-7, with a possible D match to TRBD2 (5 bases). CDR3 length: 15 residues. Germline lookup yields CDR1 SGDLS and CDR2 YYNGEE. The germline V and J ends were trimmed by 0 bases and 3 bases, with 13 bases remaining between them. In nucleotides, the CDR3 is TGTGCCAGCAGCGTAGCGTTGGACTCCTACTACGAGCAGTACTTC. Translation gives CASSVALDSYYEQYF.

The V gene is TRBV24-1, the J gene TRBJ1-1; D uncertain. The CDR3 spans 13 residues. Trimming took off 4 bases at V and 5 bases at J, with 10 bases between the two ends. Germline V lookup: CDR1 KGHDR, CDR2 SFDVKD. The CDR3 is CATSESRETEAFF. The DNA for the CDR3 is TGTGCCACCAGTGAGTCCCGGGAGACTGAAGCTTTCTTT.

In DNA, the CDR3 is TGTGCCAGCAGCTTAGATCCTAGCGGGGGACTGTTGGACGAGCAGTACTTC. It codes for CASSLDPSGGLLDEQYF. The rearrangement links TRBV13 to TRBJ2-7, with 10 positions matching TRBD2. This CDR3 region has 17 residues. Germline values: CDR1 PRHDT, CDR2 FYEKMQ (reference sequence). The V gene end was trimmed by 1 base and the J gene end by 5 bases; junction bases not matched to a gene: 11. The whole variable domain, remainder taken from reference TRBV13 and TRBJ2-7, is AAGVIQSPRHLIKEKRETATLKCYPIPRHDTVYWYQQGPGQDPQFLISFYEKMQSDKGSIPDRFSAQQFSDYHSELNMSSLELGDSALYFCASSLDPSGGLLDEQYFGPGTRLTVT.

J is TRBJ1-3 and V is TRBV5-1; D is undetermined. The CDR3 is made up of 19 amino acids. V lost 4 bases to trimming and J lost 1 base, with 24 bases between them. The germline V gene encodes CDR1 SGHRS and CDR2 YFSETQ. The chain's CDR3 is CASSAGRMLWGTSGNTIYF. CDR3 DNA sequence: TGCGCCAGCAGCGCGGGCCGGATGCTGTGGGGTACTTCTGGAAACACCATATATTTT. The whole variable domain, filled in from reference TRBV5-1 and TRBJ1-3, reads KAGVTQTPRYLIKTRGQQVTLSCSPISGHRSVSWYQQTPGQGLQFLFEYFSETQRNKGNFPGRFSGRQFSNSRSEMNVSTLELGDSALYLCASSAGRMLWGTSGNTIYFGEGSWLTVV.

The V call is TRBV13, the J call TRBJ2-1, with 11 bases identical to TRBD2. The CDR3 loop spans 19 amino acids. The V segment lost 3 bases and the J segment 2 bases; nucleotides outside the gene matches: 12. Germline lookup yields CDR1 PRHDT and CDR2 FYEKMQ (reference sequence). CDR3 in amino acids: CASSFLLAGGSSAYNEQFF. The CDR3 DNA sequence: TGTGCCAGCAGCTTCCTCCTAGCGGGAGGTTCGTCGGCCTACAATGAGCAGTTCTTC.